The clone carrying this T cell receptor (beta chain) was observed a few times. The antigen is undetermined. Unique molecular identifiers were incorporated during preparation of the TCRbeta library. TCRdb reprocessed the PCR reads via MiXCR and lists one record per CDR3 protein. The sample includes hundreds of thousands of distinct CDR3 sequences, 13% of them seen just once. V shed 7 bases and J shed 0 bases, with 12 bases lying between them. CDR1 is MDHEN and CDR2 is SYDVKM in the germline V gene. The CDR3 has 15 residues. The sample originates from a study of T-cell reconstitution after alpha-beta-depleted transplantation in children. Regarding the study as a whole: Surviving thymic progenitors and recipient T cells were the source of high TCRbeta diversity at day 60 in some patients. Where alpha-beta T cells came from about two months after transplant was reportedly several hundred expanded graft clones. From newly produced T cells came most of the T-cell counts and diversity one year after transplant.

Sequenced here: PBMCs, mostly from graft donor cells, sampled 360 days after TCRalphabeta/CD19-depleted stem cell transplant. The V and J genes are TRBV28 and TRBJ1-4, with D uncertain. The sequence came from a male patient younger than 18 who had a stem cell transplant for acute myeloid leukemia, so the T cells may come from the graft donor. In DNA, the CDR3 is TGTGCCAGCACCCTGGCCCTCGCAACTAATGAAAAACTGTTTTTT. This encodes CASTLALATNEKLFF. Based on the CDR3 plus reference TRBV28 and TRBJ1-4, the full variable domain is DVKVTQSSRYLVKRTGEKVFLECVQDMDHENMFWYRQDPGLGLRLIYFSYDVKMKEKGDIPEGYSVSREKKERFSLILESASTNQTSMYLCASTLALATNEKLFFGSGTQLSVL.